Following are 3 T cell receptor beta chains from one sample sequenced in a study of response to subunit inactivated influenza vaccine. Each CDR3 protein is one row after TCRdb ran MiXCR on the RT-PCR reads. The sample has 180,000 or so distinct CDR3 sequences, around 12% seen once. In addition, the sample was reused for a study of T cells expressing NK-cell markers. From that study: cDNA encoding TCR beta was synthesized via 5'RACE template switching incorporating UMIs.

The sample was CD8+ T cells sorted from PBMCs, taken about 13 days after vaccination. Source of these receptors: a middle-aged man who received an inactivated influenza vaccine.

This chain links TRBV30 with TRBJ2-5, with D possibly TRBD1 on 6 matching bases. This CDR3 has 14 amino acids. V lost 1 base, J lost 4 bases, and 13 bases lay in between. Germline assignment: CDR1 GTSNPN and CDR2 SVGIG (reference sequence). CDR3 sequence: CAWSDGTHGETQYF. The CDR3 DNA is TGTGCCTGGAGTGACGGGACACATGGAGAGACCCAGTACTTC.

V usage is TRBV15 and J usage is TRBJ2-3; maybe TRBD2 (6 bases). With 5 bases removed from V and 0 bases from J, the gap between germline ends came to 30 bases. Looked up from germline, CDR1 is LNHNV and CDR2 is YYDKDF (reference sequence). The CDR3 runs 21 residues. CDR3 sequence: CATSFTLSSGGETTSTDTQYF. The CDR3 nucleotides read TGTGCCACCAGCTTTACGCTGTCGTCTGGCGGGGAAACTACTAGCACAGATACGCAGTATTTT.

The genes are TRBV25-1 and TRBJ2-6; 9 positions match TRBD1. This CDR3 is built from 20 residues. V lost 3 bases, J lost 2 bases, and 14 bases stayed unmatched. Germline values: CDR1 MGHDK, CDR2 SYGVNS. The CDR3 is CASSDKNSGTGTPGANVLTF. Here the CDR3 DNA reads TGTGCCAGCAGTGACAAAAACTCTGGGACAGGGACCCCTGGGGCCAACGTCCTGACTTTC.